This TCR beta chain is from a study of cytomegalovirus exposure and HLA in healthy donors (dated by TCRdb to the late 2010s). With respect to the entire study: An earlier analysis of roughly 610 of the donors reported 276 Gb of sequence data and approximately 120 million unique TCR beta sequences obtained from about 179 million T cells. An early release covering approximately 600 HLA-typed donors comprised about 310 gigabases of sequencing data and 65 million to 100 million unique TCR sequences. Of the approximately 400 genotyped donors, over 70% fell in the genetic ancestry cluster associated with self-reported Caucasian donors. The study was designed to test whether signatures of past pathogen exposure could be identified by cataloging public T cell receptors. The study used immunosequencing to profile the T cell repertoires of some 600 subjects and linked those repertoires to cytomegalovirus serostatus. In addition to the first cohort of approximately 650 subjects, a separate validation cohort of around 110 different subjects was used. To predict cytomegalovirus infection status, the study combined high-throughput TCR immunosequencing, statistical association of individual TCRs with disease status, and machine learning. To study patterns of TCR occurrence, a later analysis re-analyzed previously published TCR beta repertoires from 500 to 850 donors and added high-resolution HLA genotyping. Rather than using new phenotypic data, the later analysis identified candidate immune exposures from TCR beta sequences and from how often those sequences occurred across donors. To decide whether each TCR beta V gene segment behaved as functional or pseudogenic, an earlier analysis of some 540 of the donors relied on high-throughput TCR beta sequencing. Alongside the repertoire data, information on donor age, sex, ethnicity and CMV serostatus was compiled. A later genetic analysis took genome-wide SNP genotypes for 398 of the 666 donors and used that subset as a discovery cohort. All discovery cohort repertoires had been generated on a single sequencing platform. HLA typing covered class I and class II loci at four-digit resolution. Typing coverage differed by locus: A, B, C, DRB1 and DQB1 were typed in roughly 620-640 donors, DQA1 in about 550, DPA1 in 600 to 610, and DPB1 in just under 490. A handful of DR-DQ haplotypes were treated as single units for association and clustering because of strong linkage in the cohort. Among some 410 genotyped donors of the cohort, an average of roughly 240,000 unique TCR beta nucleotide sequences were sequenced per donor, 15% to 20% of them non-productive.

The library came from the immunoSEQ multiplex PCR assay. For the multiplex PCR, a mixture combining 60 forward primers for TCR Vbeta segments and 13 reverse primers for TCR Jbeta segments was used. The CDR3 region of rearranged TCR beta genes was amplified from genomic DNA with a multiplex PCR assay. The amplified TCR beta libraries were sequenced on the Illumina HiSeq System as 87-base-pair reads. The original methods were these. In a later analysis, 80 million or so unique TCR beta chains were counted across the 500 to 700 repertoires, and approximately 11 million of these chains were shared by at least two donors. To remove PCR and sequencing errors, raw reads were error-corrected and collapsed into unique sequences using a nearest-neighbor algorithm that merged closely related sequences. V, D and J gene segments were assigned by aligning CDR3 sequences to IMGT reference sequences. Each retained sequence needed at least a six-nucleotide match to both a V gene segment and a J gene segment. A rearrangement was called productive if the CDR3 had no stop codons and remained in frame with V and J, and every other rearrangement was called non-productive. CDR3 was defined according to IMGT convention as the region running from the second conserved V-encoded cysteine to the conserved J-encoded phenylalanine. The earlier analysis of 587 of the donors excluded sequences that lacked an unambiguous match to a single V gene segment. In an earlier analysis of almost 600 of the donors, a V segment was called functional when productive rearrangements were above 56.7%, and segregating when the standard deviation between donors exceeded 5%. To diagnose cytomegalovirus status from the catalog of TCR beta chain sequences, a statistical classification framework was built. A later analysis assigned V and J genes by comparing TCR nucleotide sequences with IMGT/GENE-DB human TR gene sequences. Using the TCRdist pipeline, a later analysis assigned CDR3 sequences along with most-parsimonious VDJ recombination scenarios. A later analysis defined each TCR beta chain by its CDR3 amino acid sequence plus V-gene family, and excluded reads lacking a unique V-gene family. A later analysis removed 592 highly shared, low-generation-probability nucleotide sequences to deal with suspected cross-contamination and a sequencing artifact. In a later analysis, a clonal expansion index was calculated for each public chain from normalized within-repertoire ranks of inferred template counts. In a later analysis, generation probabilities were computed with a VDJ recombination model fitted to out-of-frame rearrangements, and the resulting probabilities were checked against IGoR. A later analysis scored TCR-TCR, TCR-HLA and TCR-CMV co-occurrence with hypergeometric tests, applying a repertoire-size bias correction to TCR pairs. A later analysis estimated false discovery rates by permuting HLA or CMV assignments 20 times. In a later analysis, co-occurring TCRs were grouped using DBSCAN, with TCRdist sequence similarity added in when clustering inside HLA-allele-positive subsets. Co-occurrence clustering excluded repertoires with fewer than 30,000 or more than 120,000 public chains, plus five with anomalous nucleotide sharing. TCRdb took this table from immuneACCESS and kept in-frame rearrangements with V and J called. Such tables lack part of the clones; where checked against another copy, unresolved V genes explain under half of the gap, and the rest is unexplained. For V, J and clone size, that table is used; D and trimming come from the DNA. This sample gives approximately 160,000 clones in total; more than 60% of them show up just once. The top ten clonotypes cover 7% of the sample.

General conclusions and limits of the study: In an earlier analysis of several hundred of the donors, most TCR beta V segments were observed in productive rearrangements about 90% or about 30% of the time, broadly matching IMGT annotations. A group of highly shared sequence variants was considered likely to be a technical artifact of the sequencing pipeline. Compared with the approximately 710-donor mean, donors in an Asian-associated ancestry cluster had fewer N-insertions in productive TCRs, according to a later genetic analysis. At a false discovery rate of 0.05, a later analysis linked around 15,000 TCR beta sequences to specific HLA alleles. Because counts were too low, about 15 rarely observed V segments, including chromosome 9 orphons, were left out of the earlier analysis of about 500 of the donors. Assigning TCR associations to individual alleles was difficult when HLA alleles, especially DR and DQ, strongly co-occurred. A total of 150 or so TCR beta chains were listed by the study as associated with cytomegalovirus. An association between a missense DCLRE1C variant and V-gene and J-gene trimming of TCR beta chains was found in a later genetic analysis and replicated in an independent cohort. In a later analysis, HLA-associated TCR beta chains showed more clonal expansion and lower generation probabilities than non-associated chains that were equally common. A few of the identified cytomegalovirus-associated TCR beta chains were confirmed in vitro to be specific for cytomegalovirus antigens. In a later analysis, most CMV-associated TCR beta chains were found to appear HLA-restricted, with HLA associations seemingly driven largely by CMV exposure. In both the original and validation cohorts, the classifier was reported to diagnose cytomegalovirus status with high specificity and sensitivity. According to a later analysis, TCR association rates differed among HLA loci, with DRB1 alleles showing the most associated TCRs and HLA-C alleles showing the fewest. A further reported finding was that TCR beta sequences accurately predicted the HLA-A and HLA-B alleles for most subjects in the first cohort. Immune exposure information for the cohort was limited to CMV serostatus. Sequencing depth was assumed to be roughly uniform across donors in the presence/absence analyses, though that assumption may not hold. A later analysis reported that several top co-occurrence clusters appeared linked to parvovirus B19, influenza, CMV and Epstein-Barr virus. This cohort had only TCR beta chains sequenced, and the lack of alpha or paired-chain data limited which features could be detected. While some public TCRs were present in many individuals, most TCR sequences turned up only very rarely across donors. The authors suggested that the approach could potentially be generalized to other disease states and immunological phenotypes. Linkage disequilibrium might explain the correlated functional status among segregating V segments, but an unknown experimental factor could not be ruled out. Because HLA typing was unavailable for some donors at each locus, only the typed subset was used in association tests.

The cohort was made up of 500 to 800 healthy bone marrow donors. At the time of sampling, every cohort member was nominally healthy, though immune exposures that went unrecorded were likely present. The donor was CMV seropositive and belonged to the group of 250 to 300 seropositive cohort members. Each donor provided a peripheral blood sample, and peripheral blood mononuclear cells were used for TCR beta sequencing. Genomic DNA was extracted from the blood cell samples with the Qiagen DNeasy Blood Extraction Kit. Of note for this clone: Its antigen remains unidentified. No per-base quality is available; no much larger clone lies one base away.

This clonotype was sampled from a woman between 40 and 55 years old in good health and CMV-seropositive. The sequenced material came from PBMCs.

CDR3 sequence: CASSLQTGPYGYTF. The DNA sequence is given as TGTGCCAGCAGCTTACAGACAGGCCCGTATGGCTACACCTTC. The chain is encoded by TRBV9 joined to TRBJ1-2, and possibly TRBD1, on 6 matching bases. CDR1 and CDR2, per the germline V gene, are SGDLS and YYNGEE. V and J lose 4 bases and 5 bases, and a span of 15 bases separates them. There are 14 amino acids in the CDR3, from cysteine to phenylalanine inclusive. Only CDR3 DNA remains: 42 bases, in frame from the first base.